This T cell receptor (beta chain) appears in the sequencing data of a study of T-cell reconstitution after alpha-beta-depleted transplantation in children. This clonotype was seen ten or more times. Germline CDR1 is MRHNA and CDR2 is SNTAGT. With 4 bases removed from V and 5 bases from J, the gap between germline ends came to 11 bases. The CDR3 length is 14 residues. The library targeted TCRbeta and was prepared with unique molecular identifiers. TCRdb analysed the PCR reads with MiXCR anew, one entry per CDR3 protein. This table holds over 550,000 distinct CDR3 sequences, over 9.5% found once. Sample: PBMCs from the stem cell graft donor, taken from the stem cell graft. The clonotype originates from a human donor who donated a stem cell graft to a child with acute myeloid leukemia. V and J are TRBV6-4 and TRBJ2-2; D is unclear. The CDR3 protein is CASSVVATTGELFF. The DNA of the CDR3 is TGTGCCAGCAGTGTAGTAGCCACGACCGGGGAGCTGTTTTTT.